This T cell receptor (beta chain) was identified in a study of T cell responses to AZD1222 COVID-19 vaccine. Notes on the study in general: CD4 TCRs linked to vaccination spanned spike, dominating at 160-218 and 743-854.

A remark on this clone: Its antigen is unknown.

The V gene's germline CDR1 is SNHLY and CDR2 FYNNEI. The CDR3 length is 15 residues. Trimming removed 3 bases from V and 4 bases from J, with 15 bases in between. TCRdb's table, derived via immunoSEQ multiplex PCR, lists solely in-frame clones and lacks some. The data contain about 120,000 clones, about 92% of them seen just once; the ten biggest clones take up about 3%. The chain employs TRBV2 and TRBJ1-2; D ambiguous. Sequenced here: peripheral blood, sampled on day 0 of AZD1222 vaccination. The receptor was isolated from an adult in good health. The DNA for the CDR3 is TGTGCCAGCAGTGAGGCGTCCGGAAACTTCTATGGCTACACCTTC. Amino acids: CASSEASGNFYGYTF.